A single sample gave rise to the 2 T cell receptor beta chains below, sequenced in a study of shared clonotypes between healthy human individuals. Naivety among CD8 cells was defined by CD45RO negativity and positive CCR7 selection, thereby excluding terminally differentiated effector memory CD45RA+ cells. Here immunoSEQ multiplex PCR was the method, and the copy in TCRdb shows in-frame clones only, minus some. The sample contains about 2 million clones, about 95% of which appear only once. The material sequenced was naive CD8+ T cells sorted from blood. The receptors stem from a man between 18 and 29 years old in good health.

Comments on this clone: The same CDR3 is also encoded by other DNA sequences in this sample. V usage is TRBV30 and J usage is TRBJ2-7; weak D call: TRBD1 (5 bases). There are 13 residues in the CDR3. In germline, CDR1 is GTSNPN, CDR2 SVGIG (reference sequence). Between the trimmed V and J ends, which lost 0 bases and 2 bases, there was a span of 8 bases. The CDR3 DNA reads TGTGCCTGGAGTGTTGACAGTACCTACGAGCAGTACTTC. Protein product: CAWSVDSTYEQYF.

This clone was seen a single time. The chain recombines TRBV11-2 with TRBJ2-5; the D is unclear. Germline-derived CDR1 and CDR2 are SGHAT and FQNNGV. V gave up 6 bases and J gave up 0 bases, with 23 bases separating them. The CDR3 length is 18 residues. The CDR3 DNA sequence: TGTGCCAGCAGTCTTTACGTTAGGGTGGGAAACTACCAAGAGACCCAGTACTTC. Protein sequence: CASSLYVRVGNYQETQYF.